This entry lists 23 T cell receptor beta chains sequenced from one sample in a study of blood T cell repertoires in COVID-19. Method: immunoSEQ multiplex PCR; TCRdb's copy keeps in-frame clones and lacks some. The sample holds fewer than 350,000 clones, roughly 91% seen once. Sequenced input: PBMCs or T cells enriched from blood (not recorded which). These receptor sequences come from a woman aged 55-70 years in a cohort exposed to, infected with or recovered from COVID-19 (not recorded which).

This chain connects TRBV10-3 to TRBJ1-1; the D is unclear. The CDR3 extends over 16 amino acids. Trimming removed 3 bases from V and 0 bases from J, with 14 bases in between. Germline CDR1 reads ENHRY; CDR2 reads SYGVKD. CDR3 protein: CAISEFTDLMNTEAFF. The CDR3 DNA follows: TGTGCCATCAGTGAATTCACAGACCTAATGAACACTGAAGCTTTCTTT.

The rearrangement uses TRBV19 and TRBJ1-4; the match to TRBD1 covers 8 bases. V dropped 5 bases and J dropped 0; count of bases not matched to a gene: 5. Per germline, CDR1 LNHDA and CDR2 SQIVND (reference sequence). CDR3 length equals 16 residues. CDR3 region: CASSLRGQATNEKLFF. The CDR3 DNA sequence: TGTGCCAGTAGTCTCCGGGGACAGGCAACTAATGAAAAACTGTTTTTT.

The V call is TRBV28, the J call TRBJ2-2, with D perhaps matching TRBD2 (5 bases). The CDR3 runs to 17 residues. Looked up from germline, CDR1 is MDHEN and CDR2 is SYDVKM. Trimming pared 2 bases from V and 0 bases from J, leaving 13 bases between. The chain's CDR3 is CASSLPRGYPNTGELFF. The CDR3 bases are TGTGCCAGCAGTTTACCCCGAGGGTATCCGAACACCGGGGAGCTGTTTTTT.

This chain joins TRBV5-8 and TRBJ1-1; no definite D call. The CDR3 covers 13 residues. The germline CDR1 and CDR2 sequences are SGHTS and YDEGEE. Trimming pared 4 bases from V and 1 base from J, leaving 8 bases between. The CDR3 DNA follows: TGTGCCAGCAGCCAACAGAGGAACACTGAAGCTTTCTTT. Translating it yields CASSQQRNTEAFF.

The chain has TRBV23-1 and TRBJ1-1; possibly TRBD1 for D (5 bases). TRBV23-1 is annotated as an ORF whose role is uncertain. Trimming removed 0 bases from V and 0 bases from J, with 8 bases in between. CDR3 length: 15 amino acids. CDR3 sequence: CASSQSKDMNTEAFF. The CDR3 coding sequence is TGCGCCAGCAGTCAATCGAAGGACATGAACACTGAAGCTTTCTTT.

The chain joins TRBV27 to TRBJ1-2; 9 nucleotides match TRBD1. Germline V gene sequence: CDR1 MNHEY, CDR2 SMNVEV (reference sequence). After removal of 4 bases from V and 4 bases from J, the junction contained 13 bases not matched to a gene. The CDR3 has 17 amino acids. CDR3 sequence: CASSSITGTGLLYGYTF. The DNA of the CDR3 is TGTGCCAGCAGTTCCATAACCGGGACAGGGCTCCTCTATGGCTACACCTTC.

V usage is TRBV4-2 and J usage is TRBJ1-5; D gene uncertain. This CDR3 has 12 residues. Germline V gene sequence: CDR1 LGHNA, CDR2 YNFKEQ. Between the trimmed V and J ends, which lost 0 bases and 9 bases, there was a span of 6 bases. The CDR3 DNA follows: TGTGCCAGCAGCCAAGAGACGGGGCCCCAGCATTTT. Its protein is CASSQETGPQHF.

The genes are TRBV6-5 and TRBJ2-7, with 7 bases fitting TRBD1. The CDR3 contains 14 residues. Unmatched junction bases numbered 5, after V lost 6 bases and J lost 0 bases. CDR1 MNHEY and CDR2 SVGAGI come from the germline V gene. The CDR3 sequence: CASSPTGNSYEQYF. The CDR3 DNA is TGTGCCAGCAGCCCGACAGGGAACTCCTACGAGCAGTACTTC.

The chain recombines TRBV20-1 with TRBJ1-2, with a possible D match to TRBD1 (6 bases). Deletions cut 6 bases from V and 6 bases from J, with 11 bases between. Per the germline V gene, CDR1 is DFQATT and CDR2 is SNEGSKA (reference sequence). CDR3 length equals 11 residues. CDR3 sequence: CSALGGHGYTF. CDR3 sequence (DNA): TGCAGTGCCCTCGGGGGGCATGGCTACACCTTC.

This clone was detected once. The V gene is TRBV2, the J gene TRBJ2-1; 9 bases align to TRBD2. After removal of 8 bases from V and 10 bases from J, the junction contained 3 bases not matched to a gene. Germline CDR1 reads SNHLY; CDR2 reads FYNNEI. CDR3 length equals 11 residues. CDR3 DNA: TGTGCCAGCTCGCTAGCGGGAGAGCAGTTCTTC. This translates into CASSLAGEQFF.

CDR3: CASSSDRGLAKNIQYF. DNA for the CDR3: TGTGCCAGCAGCTCGGACAGGGGTCTAGCCAAAAACATTCAGTACTTC. V usage is TRBV7-2 and J usage is TRBJ2-4, with TRBD1 matching over 9 bases. The junction had 4 bases not matched to a gene; V was cut back by 4 bases and J by 0 bases. The germline gives CDR1 SGHTA, CDR2 FQGNSA. CDR3 length: 16 amino acids.

This chain joins TRBV6-9 and TRBJ1-6; 8 bases agree with TRBD1. The CDR3 sequence is 15 residues long. V lost 3 bases to trimming and J lost 7 bases; unmatched junction nucleotides: 5. The germline gives CDR1 MNHGY, CDR2 SVAAGI. CDR3 loop: CASSYLTGGNSPLHF. The CDR3 nucleotides read TGTGCCAGCAGTTACCTAACAGGGGGAAATTCACCCCTCCACTTT.

The V and J genes are TRBV11-2 and TRBJ1-4, with TRBD1 identical over 8 bases. V lost 4 bases, J lost 3 bases, and 7 bases stayed unmatched. CDR1 is SGHAT, CDR2 FQNNGV, per germline. This CDR3 spans 16 amino acids. The CDR3 region has the DNA TGTGCCAGCAGCTCAACCGGACAGGGCGCTAATGAAAAACTGTTTTTT. Amino acid sequence: CASSSTGQGANEKLFF.

This clone was seen ten or more times. The chain is built from TRBV18 and TRBJ1-2; D is possibly TRBD1 (5 bases). This CDR3 is 14 amino acids long. The V gene's germline CDR1 is KGHSH and CDR2 LQKENI. V was shortened by 0 bases and J by 8 bases, with 13 bases between the two germline ends. The CDR3 protein is CASSPPWRGNGYTF. CDR3 coding DNA: TGTGCCAGCTCACCACCTTGGCGGGGGAACGGCTACACCTTC.

This chain joins TRBV5-1 and TRBJ2-7, with 10 nucleotides matching TRBD2. J gave up 0 bases and V 7 bases, and 10 bases lay outside the gene matches. The CDR3 runs 16 residues. The germline V gene encodes CDR1 SGHRS and CDR2 YFSETQ. CDR3 sequence: CASRPTSSGGSYEQYF. For the CDR3, the DNA is TGCGCCAGCCGCCCAACCTCTAGCGGGGGCTCCTACGAGCAGTACTTC.

The chain joins TRBV5-6 to TRBJ2-7, with D perhaps TRBD1 (5 bases). Trimming stripped 4 bases from V and 6 bases from J, with 17 bases between. There are 14 residues in the CDR3. Germline V gene data show CDR1 as SGHDT and CDR2 as YYEEEE. This CDR3 reads CASSRTQGRGEQYF. CDR3 nucleotide sequence: TGTGCCAGCAGCCGAACGCAGGGAAGGGGCGAGCAGTACTTC.

This chain connects TRBV15 to TRBJ1-1; D not resolved. V was pared by 1 base and J by 6 bases, with 9 bases between. CDR1 and CDR2 (germline): LNHNV, YYDKDF (reference sequence). This CDR3 region has 13 residues. Written as DNA, the CDR3 is TGTGCCACCAGCAGAGTTCGCACAGCTGAAGCTTTCTTT. Translating gives CATSRVRTAEAFF.

The rearrangement joins TRBV28 to TRBJ1-2; D may be TRBD1 (5 bases). The CDR3 is 14 residues long. V lost 8 bases and J lost 2, with 15 bases in between. Germline loops: CDR1 MDHEN, CDR2 SYDVKM. DNA of the CDR3: TGTGCCAGCCGCACCCAGGGTCCCAACTATGGCTACACCTTC. Translating it yields CASRTQGPNYGYTF.

This chain joins TRBV7-3 and TRBJ2-3; 8 positions agree with TRBD2. Germline trimming cut 5 bases from V and 4 bases from J; bases unmatched to any gene: 11. From germline, CDR1 is SGHTA and CDR2 FQGTGA. The CDR3 has 16 amino acids. The CDR3 loop is CASSLAGTSRADTQYF. CDR3 nucleotide sequence: TGTGCCAGCAGCCTAGCCGGGACTAGTCGAGCAGATACGCAGTATTTT.

V is TRBV7-9 and J is TRBJ2-5; D unclear. V was clipped by 2 bases and J by 7 bases, with 11 bases between them. The V gene's germline CDR1 is SEHNR and CDR2 FQNEAQ (reference sequence). This CDR3 is 13 amino acids long. The CDR3 here is CASSLSTPRTQYF. CDR3 coding DNA: TGTGCCAGCAGCTTAAGTACACCTAGGACCCAGTACTTC.

The CDR3 protein is CASSYRLDRDPYEQYF. The CDR3, as DNA: TGTGCCAGCAGTTATCGGCTTGACAGGGATCCTTACGAGCAGTACTTC. The rearrangement links TRBV6-5 to TRBJ2-7; 7 bases are a match to TRBD1. Germline assignment: CDR1 MNHEY and CDR2 SVGAGI. This CDR3 contains 16 residues. V gave up 3 bases and J gave up 4 bases; unmatched junction bases: 12.

This chain connects TRBV11-1 to TRBJ2-7, with 7 bases that match TRBD1. CDR1 is SGHAT, CDR2 FQDESV, per germline (reference sequence). CDR3 length: 14 residues. V was pared by 3 bases and J by 2 bases, with 4 bases of the junction left unmatched. CDR3 loop: CASSLNRGTYEQYF. CDR3 sequence (DNA): TGTGCCAGCAGCTTGAACAGGGGTACCTACGAGCAGTACTTC.

The V and J genes are TRBV19 and TRBJ2-2; TRBD1 might be the D (6 bases). CDR3 length: 15 amino acids. The V and J ends lost 7 bases and 4 bases respectively, with 16 bases between them. Germline lookup yields CDR1 LNHDA and CDR2 SQIVND (reference sequence). This chain's CDR3 is CASTPWGQGTGELFF. As DNA, the CDR3 is TGTGCCAGTACCCCGTGGGGGCAGGGCACCGGGGAGCTGTTTTTT.